This record concerns one T cell receptor (beta chain) sequence. RNA totalling about 0.5 to 1 ug underwent reverse transcription with random hexamers. Amplification of TCR beta CDR3 spanned 54 Vbeta and 13 Jbeta via immunoSEQ multiplex PCR. One entry per CDR3 protein, called by TCRdb with MiXCR from the immunoSEQ multiplex PCR reads. Counted here are 120,000 or so distinct CDR3 sequences, approximately 94% occurring once; the ten biggest clones make up approximately 0.12%. Trimming shortened V by 8 bases and J by 4 bases, and 17 bases separated the two germline ends. The CDR3 has 13 residues. The germline V gene has CDR1 SQVTM and CDR2 ANQGSEA. The data were taken from a study of CD8 T cells in Susac syndrome. In blood CD8+ and CD4+ T cells, TCR beta underwent sequencing.

The sample taken for sequencing was CD4+ T cells from PBMCs. This sequence was found in a human donor with multiple sclerosis. The chain uses TRBV29-1 and TRBJ2-5; D possibly matches TRBD1 or TRBD2 (5 bases each). This chain's CDR3 is CSHMDGARETQYF. In nucleotides, the CDR3 is TGCAGCCATATGGACGGGGCGAGAGAGACCCAGTACTTC.